The 12 T cell receptor beta chains reported below all come from one sample, sequenced in a study of shared clonotypes between healthy human individuals. Assay: immunoSEQ multiplex PCR; the TCRdb copy retains only in-frame clones and omits some. The sample has a few hundred thousand clones, over 60% seen once. The specimen was PBMCs. Every receptor here comes from a woman in her forties in good health. Some clones in this sample may be carry-over from other donors' samples.

The chain carries TRBV11-2 and TRBJ2-1; 11 nucleotides agree with TRBD2. The CDR3 covers 15 residues. Germline CDR1 and CDR2: SGHAT and FQNNGV. Losses at the gene ends were 1 base for V and 10 bases for J; bases not matched to a gene: 6. This chain's CDR3 is CASSLGTSGSQEQFF. The CDR3 DNA reads as TGTGCCAGCAGCTTAGGAACTAGCGGGAGCCAAGAGCAGTTCTTC.

The chain has TRBV23-1 and TRBJ2-7, with 7 nucleotides matching TRBD1. TRBV23-1 qualifies as an ORF whose function is uncertain. V was clipped by 4 bases and J by 6 bases; unmatched bases: 24. This CDR3 is built from 19 residues. In DNA form, the CDR3 reads TGCGCCAGCAGTCGTATCCGGGACAGTGATGACTCTCCCCTTGCCGAGCAGTACTTC. This gives the protein CASSRIRDSDDSPLAEQYF.

The rearrangement links TRBV6-1 to TRBJ1-2; D possibly corresponds to TRBD1 (6 bases). The germline V and J ends were trimmed by 6 bases and 7 bases, with 15 bases remaining between them. CDR3 length: 13 residues. CDR1 is MNHNS, CDR2 SASEGT, per germline. The CDR3, as DNA: TGTGCCAGCAGGCTGACAGGCCCGGGTGGCTACACCTTC. As protein: CASRLTGPGGYTF.

V is TRBV2 and J is TRBJ1-5; 8 positions agree with TRBD1. Per the germline V gene, CDR1 is SNHLY and CDR2 is FYNNEI. CDR3 length: 16 amino acids. J lost 3 bases, V lost 3 bases, and 7 bases had no gene match. The CDR3 loop is CASSESGGLYNQPQHF. The CDR3 DNA follows: TGTGCCAGCAGTGAGTCAGGGGGCTTATACAATCAGCCCCAGCATTTT.

The chain has TRBV27 and TRBJ2-5; D is uncertain. This CDR3 has 14 amino acids. In germline, CDR1 is MNHEY, CDR2 SMNVEV (reference sequence). Deletions cut 6 bases from V and 5 bases from J, with 16 bases between. In DNA form, the CDR3 reads TGTGCCAGCAGCCGTAGGAGCCAGTCGGAGACCCAGTACTTC. Its protein is CASSRRSQSETQYF.

V is TRBV5-1 and J is TRBJ1-2; tentative D call: TRBD1 (5 bases). V lost 0 bases and J lost 3, with 15 bases in between. The CDR3 sequence is 16 residues long. Germline V lookup: CDR1 SGHRS, CDR2 YFSETQ. Here the CDR3 reads CASSLEPGRADYGYTF. CDR3 coding DNA: TGCGCCAGCAGCTTGGAGCCCGGCAGGGCGGACTATGGCTACACCTTC. Variable domain in full (rest from reference TRBV5-1 and TRBJ1-2): KAGVTQTPRYLIKTRGQQVTLSCSPISGHRSVSWYQQTPGQGLQFLFEYFSETQRNKGNFPGRFSGRQFSNSRSEMNVSTLELGDSALYLCASSLEPGRADYGYTFGSGTRLTVV.

Comments on this clone: A far larger clone is one base from this, pointing to a likely read error. The chain has TRBV5-1 and TRBJ2-1; D is perhaps TRBD2 (6 bases). This CDR3 is built from 14 residues. CDR1 and CDR2 from the germline V gene are SGHRS and YFSETQ. This CDR3 is CASSLAQMRDEQLF. In nucleotides, the CDR3 is TGCGCCAGCAGCTTGGCCCAGATGCGGGATGAGCAGCTCTTC.

The chain links TRBV6-1 to TRBJ2-5; a possible D gene is TRBD1 (6 bases). The end of the DNA is better explained by TRBJ2-7, so the J call may be wrong. This CDR3 region has 12 residues. CDR1 is MNHNS, CDR2 SASEGT, per germline. The CDR3 reads CASNRVGYEQYF. The DNA for the CDR3 is TGTGCCAGCAACAGGGTAGGCTACGAGCAGTACTTC.

This clone was found many times. The chain links TRBV28 to TRBJ2-7; 9 nucleotides align to TRBD2. Germline values: CDR1 MDHEN, CDR2 SYDVKM. CDR3 length equals 14 residues. V shed 6 bases and J 7 bases; nucleotides not matched to a gene: 10. The CDR3 nucleotides are TGTGCCAGCAGGAAGGCGGGAGGGCGTTTTGAGCAGTACTTC. Its protein is CASRKAGGRFEQYF.

The chain carries TRBV6-4 and TRBJ2-3; D tentatively reads TRBD1 or TRBD2 (5 bases each). Trimming took off 10 bases at V and 4 bases at J, with 21 bases between the two ends. The CDR3 is made up of 15 amino acids. The germline V gene encodes CDR1 MRHNA and CDR2 SNTAGT. CDR3 DNA: TGTGCCACCAGCCAGTGGGGGTTTTCGGCAGATACGCAGTATTTT. This sequence encodes CATSQWGFSADTQYF.

The DNA for the CDR3 is TGCGCCAGCAGTCATTGGGGGCCAGGGAACGCCTACGAGCAGTACTTC. Encoded protein: CASSHWGPGNAYEQYF. The chain has TRBV23-1 and TRBJ2-7; D is perhaps TRBD1 (6 bases). TRBV23-1 qualifies as an ORF whose function is uncertain. Trimming took off 3 bases at V and 2 bases at J, with 17 bases between the two ends. This CDR3 contains 16 residues.

The chain joins TRBV18 to TRBJ2-1; 9 positions agree with TRBD1. The CDR3 consists of 15 residues. The germline CDR1 and CDR2 sequences are KGHSH and LQKENI. J lost 5 bases, V lost 5 bases, and 7 bases had no gene match. Here the CDR3 reads CASSYTGGPDNEQFF. CDR3 bases: TGTGCCAGCTCATATACAGGGGGCCCGGACAATGAGCAGTTCTTC. Full variable domain (remainder filled in from reference TRBV18 and TRBJ2-1): NAGVMQNPRHLVRRRGQEARLRCSPMKGHSHVYWYRQLPEEGLKFMVYLQKENIIDESGMPKERFSAEFPKEGPSILRIQQVVRGDSAAYFCASSYTGGPDNEQFFGPGTRLTVL.